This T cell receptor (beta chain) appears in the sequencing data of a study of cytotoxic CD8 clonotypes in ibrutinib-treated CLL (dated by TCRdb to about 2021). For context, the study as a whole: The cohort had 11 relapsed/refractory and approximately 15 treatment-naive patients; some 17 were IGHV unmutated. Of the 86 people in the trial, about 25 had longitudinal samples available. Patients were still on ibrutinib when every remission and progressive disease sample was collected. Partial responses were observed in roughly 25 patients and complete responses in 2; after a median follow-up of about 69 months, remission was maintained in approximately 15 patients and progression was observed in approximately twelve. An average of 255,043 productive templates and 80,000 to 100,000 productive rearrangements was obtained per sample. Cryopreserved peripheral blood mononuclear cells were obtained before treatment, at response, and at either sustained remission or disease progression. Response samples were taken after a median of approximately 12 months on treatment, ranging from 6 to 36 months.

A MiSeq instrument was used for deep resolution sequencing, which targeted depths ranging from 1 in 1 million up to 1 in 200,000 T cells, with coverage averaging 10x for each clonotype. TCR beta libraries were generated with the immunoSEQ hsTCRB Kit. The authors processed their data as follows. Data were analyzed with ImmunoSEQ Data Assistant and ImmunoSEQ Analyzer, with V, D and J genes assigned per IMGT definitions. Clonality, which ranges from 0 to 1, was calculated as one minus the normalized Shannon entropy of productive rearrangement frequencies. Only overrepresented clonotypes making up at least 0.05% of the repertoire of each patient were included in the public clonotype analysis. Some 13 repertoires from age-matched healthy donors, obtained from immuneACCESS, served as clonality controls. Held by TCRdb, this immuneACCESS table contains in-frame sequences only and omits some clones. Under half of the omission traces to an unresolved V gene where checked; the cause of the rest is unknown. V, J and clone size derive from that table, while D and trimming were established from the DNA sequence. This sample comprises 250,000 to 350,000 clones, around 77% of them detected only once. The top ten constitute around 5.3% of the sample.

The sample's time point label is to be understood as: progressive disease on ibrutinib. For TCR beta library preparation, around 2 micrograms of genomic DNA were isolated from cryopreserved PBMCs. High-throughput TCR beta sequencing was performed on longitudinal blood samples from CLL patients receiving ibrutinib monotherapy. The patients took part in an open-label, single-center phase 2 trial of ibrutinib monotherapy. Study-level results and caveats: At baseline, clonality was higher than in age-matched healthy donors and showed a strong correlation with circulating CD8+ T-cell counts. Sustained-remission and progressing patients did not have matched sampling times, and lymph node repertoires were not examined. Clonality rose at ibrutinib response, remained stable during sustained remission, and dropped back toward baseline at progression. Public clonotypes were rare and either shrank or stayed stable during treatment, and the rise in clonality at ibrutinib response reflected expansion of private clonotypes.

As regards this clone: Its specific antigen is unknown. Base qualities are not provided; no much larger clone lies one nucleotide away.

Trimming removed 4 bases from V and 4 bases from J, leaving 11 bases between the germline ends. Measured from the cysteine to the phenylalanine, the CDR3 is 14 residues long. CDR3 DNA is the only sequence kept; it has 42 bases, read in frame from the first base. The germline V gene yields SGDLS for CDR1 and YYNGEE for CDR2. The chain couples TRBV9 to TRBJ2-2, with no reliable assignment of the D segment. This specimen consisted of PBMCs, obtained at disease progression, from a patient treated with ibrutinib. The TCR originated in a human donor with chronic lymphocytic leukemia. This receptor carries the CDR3 CASSSNTATGELFF. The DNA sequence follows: TGTGCCAGCAGCTCAAACACAGCCACCGGGGAGCTGTTTTTT.